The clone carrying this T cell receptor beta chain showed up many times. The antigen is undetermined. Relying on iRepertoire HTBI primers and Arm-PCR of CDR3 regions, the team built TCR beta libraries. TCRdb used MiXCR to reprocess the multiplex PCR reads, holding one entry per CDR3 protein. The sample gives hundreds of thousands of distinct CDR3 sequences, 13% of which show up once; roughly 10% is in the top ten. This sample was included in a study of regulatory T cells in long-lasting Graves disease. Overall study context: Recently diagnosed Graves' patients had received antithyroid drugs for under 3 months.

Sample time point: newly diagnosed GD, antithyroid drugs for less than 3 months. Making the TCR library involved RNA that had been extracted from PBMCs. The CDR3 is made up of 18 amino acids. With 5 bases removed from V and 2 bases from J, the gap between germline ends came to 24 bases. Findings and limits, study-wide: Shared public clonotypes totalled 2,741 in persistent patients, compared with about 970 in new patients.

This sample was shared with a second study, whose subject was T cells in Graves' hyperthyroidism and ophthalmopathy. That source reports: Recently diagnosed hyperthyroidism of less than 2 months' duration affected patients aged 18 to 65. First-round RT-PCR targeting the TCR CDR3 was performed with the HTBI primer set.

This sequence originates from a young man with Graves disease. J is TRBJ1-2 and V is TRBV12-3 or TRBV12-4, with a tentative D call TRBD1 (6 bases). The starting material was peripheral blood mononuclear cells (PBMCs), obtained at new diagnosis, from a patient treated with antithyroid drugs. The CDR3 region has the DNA TGTGCCAGCAGTCTAGGAGGGGGGTGGGGCTTTAAAAACTATGGCTACACCTTC. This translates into CASSLGGGWGFKNYGYTF.